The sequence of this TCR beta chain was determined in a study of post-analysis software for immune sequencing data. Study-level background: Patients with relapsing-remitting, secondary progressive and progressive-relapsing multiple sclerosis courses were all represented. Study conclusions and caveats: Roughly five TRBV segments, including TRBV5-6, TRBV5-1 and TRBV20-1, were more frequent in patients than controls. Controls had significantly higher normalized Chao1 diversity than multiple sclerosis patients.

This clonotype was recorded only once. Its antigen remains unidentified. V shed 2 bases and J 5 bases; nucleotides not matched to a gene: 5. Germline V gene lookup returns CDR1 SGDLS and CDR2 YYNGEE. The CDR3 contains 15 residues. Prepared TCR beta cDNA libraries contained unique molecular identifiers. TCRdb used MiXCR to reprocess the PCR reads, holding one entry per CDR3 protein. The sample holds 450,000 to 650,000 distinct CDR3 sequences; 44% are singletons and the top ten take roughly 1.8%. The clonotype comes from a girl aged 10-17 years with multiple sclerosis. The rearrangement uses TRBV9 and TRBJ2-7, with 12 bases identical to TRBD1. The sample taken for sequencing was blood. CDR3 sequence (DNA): TGTGCCAGCAGCGTTGCCGGGACAGGGGGCCACGAGCAGTACTTC. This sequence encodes CASSVAGTGGHEQYF.